The 30 T cell receptor beta chains below come from one sample, sequenced in a study of Graves' ophthalmopathy and Graves' hyperthyroidism. RNA served as the template for amplifying TCR beta CDR3 regions. HTBI primers primed a first-round RT-PCR, and a second-round multiplex PCR followed. Each CDR3 protein gets one entry after TCRdb re-called the multiplex PCR reads with MiXCR. This table has approximately 500,000 distinct CDR3 sequences, around 15% appearing once. Sequenced material: blood. The receptors come from a woman in her 30s with Graves' ophthalmopathy.

This clonotype was seen many times. The chain combines TRBV24-1 with TRBJ2-5, with D possibly called TRBD1 or TRBD2 (5 bases each). The CDR3 has 17 residues. Germline CDR1 is KGHDR and CDR2 is SFDVKD. The V gene lost 4 bases and the J gene lost 4 bases, with 21 bases spanning the gap. The CDR3 loop is CATSDAGTPAVRETQYF. In nucleotides, the CDR3 is TGTGCCACCAGTGACGCCGGGACCCCGGCCGTAAGAGAGACCCAGTACTTC.

This clonotype was recorded many times. The junction does not match germline at one end; this may be a read error. This rearrangement joins TRBV6-5 to TRBJ2-5; a weak D match, TRBD2 (5 bases). The CDR3 runs 14 residues. CDR1 is MNHEY, CDR2 SVGAGI, per germline. The CDR3 loop reads CASSFVGIGRFLCF. As DNA, the CDR3 is TGTGCCAGCAGTTTCGTCGGGATAGGGAGATTCTTGTGCTTC.

This clonotype was seen ten or more times. The chain is built from TRBV15 and TRBJ2-7, with 8 bases matching TRBD2. CDR1 and CDR2 (germline): LNHNV, YYDKDF (reference sequence). With V trimmed by 5 bases and J by 5 bases, 11 bases remained unmatched. This CDR3 comprises 15 residues. CDR3 protein: CATSWTGGSGDEQYF. CDR3 DNA: TGTGCCACCAGCTGGACGGGAGGGTCGGGAGACGAGCAGTACTTC. The full variable domain, rest sourced from reference TRBV15 and TRBJ2-7, is DAMVIQNPRYQVTQFGKPVTLSCSQTLNHNVMYWYQQKSSQAPKLLFHYYDKDFNNEADTPDNFQSRRPNTSFCFLDIRSPGLGDTAMYLCATSWTGGSGDEQYFGPGTRLTVT.

At least ten counts were recorded for this clonotype. This chain connects TRBV30 to TRBJ1-3; no definite D call. V shed 3 bases and J shed 4 bases, with 13 bases lying between them. The CDR3 spans 14 residues. Germline CDR1 and CDR2: GTSNPN and SVGIG (reference sequence). CDR3 DNA sequence: TGTGCCTGGAGGGCGGGGAACGTAGGAAACACCATATATTTT. Its translation: CAWRAGNVGNTIYF.

The chain recombines TRBV6-1 with TRBJ2-7; 10 nucleotides line up with TRBD1. CDR3 length: 14 amino acids. Germline values: CDR1 MNHNS, CDR2 SASEGT. Unmatched junction bases numbered 9, after V lost 7 bases and J lost 6 bases. The CDR3 DNA sequence: TGTGCCAGCACCCCAGGACAGGGGGGTAGCGAGCAGTACTTC. Translating gives CASTPGQGGSEQYF.

Note on this clonotype: Just one base apart from a much larger clone, this may be a read error. In nucleotides, the CDR3 is TGTGCCAGCGTCGTGGCTAGCGGGAGGGGCACCGGGGAGCTGTTGTTT. Amino acid sequence: CASVVASGRGTGELLF. The V and J genes are TRBV6-1 and TRBJ2-2; TRBD2 aligns across 12 bases. Germline V CDR1 and CDR2: MNHNS, SASEGT. The CDR3 contains 16 residues.

This chain joins TRBV16 and TRBJ1-3, with D unclear. With 2 bases removed from V and 4 bases from J, the gap between germline ends came to 9 bases. Looked up from germline, CDR1 is KGHSY and CDR2 is FQNENV. The CDR3 spans 14 residues. In DNA, the CDR3 is TGTGCCAGCAGCCAACAAGAATTAGGAAACACCATATATTTT. Translating gives CASSQQELGNTIYF.

This clonotype was recorded many times. A much larger clone is a single base away; this may be a read error. V is TRBV12-3 or TRBV12-4 and J is TRBJ2-7; no definite D call. This CDR3 comprises 13 residues. The CDR3 region is CASSLGLSYEQCF. CDR3 sequence (DNA): TGTGCCAGCAGTTTGGGTCTCTCCTACGAGCAGTGCTTC.

This clonotype was recorded many times. J is TRBJ1-1 and V is TRBV12-5; a weak D match, TRBD1 (5 bases). Germline assignment: CDR1 LGHNT and CDR2 FRNRAP. The CDR3 length is 13 residues. V lost 2 bases to trimming and J lost 5 bases, with 9 bases between them. Written as DNA, the CDR3 is TGTGCTAGTGGTTTGCAGGGATGGACTGAAGCTTTCTTT. Protein sequence: CASGLQGWTEAFF.

This clonotype was counted at least ten times. The rearrangement links TRBV5-4 to TRBJ2-2; weak D call: TRBD2 (5 bases). This CDR3 region has 21 residues. CDR1 is SGHNT and CDR2 is YYREEE in the germline V gene (reference sequence). Trimming took 1 base from V and 6 from J, leaving 31 bases between them. CDR3 coding DNA: TGTGCCAGCAGCTTGTACCGTGTCGGGGTCGCCCGTCCTTCGTTCCCCGGGGAGCTGTTTTTT. Its protein product is CASSLYRVGVARPSFPGELFF.

Details on this clonotype: It may be a read error: a sequence one base away is much more abundant. The V gene is TRBV12-3 or TRBV12-4, the J gene TRBJ2-5; D unclear. The CDR3 has 14 residues. Trimming shortened V by 6 bases and J by 5 bases, and 16 bases separated the two germline ends. CDR3 sequence reads: CASSRTRRSETQYF. Written as DNA, the CDR3 is TGTGCCAGCAGCAGGACCCGACGCTCGGAGACCCAGTACTTC.

This sequence joins TRBV12-3 or TRBV12-4 and TRBJ2-5; the D gene is possibly TRBD1 (5 bases). The CDR3 loop spans 14 amino acids. V dropped 5 bases and J dropped 1 base, with 11 bases sitting between them. The chain's CDR3 is CASSLPDTQETQYF. The CDR3 region has the DNA TGTGCCAGCAGTCTGCCGGACACCCAAGAGACCCAGTACTTC.

V gene TRBV12-3 or TRBV12-4 combines with J gene TRBJ2-7; tentative D call: TRBD2 (6 bases). V gave up 4 bases and J gave up 3 bases, with 19 bases separating them. This CDR3 spans 16 amino acids. The CDR3 nucleotides are TGTGCCAGCAGTTCTTGGGCTCAGGGACTGAGCTACGAGCAGTACTTC. It specifies CASSSWAQGLSYEQYF.

This clonotype appeared a few times. This sequence joins TRBV11-2 and TRBJ2-3, with 12 bases matching TRBD2. Germline CDR1 and CDR2: SGHAT and FQNNGV. J was trimmed by 5 bases and V by 5 bases; bases with no gene match: 14. The CDR3 sequence is 18 residues long. In DNA form, the CDR3 reads TGTGCCAGCAGCCCCCTCGGACTAGCGGGGCCCATCGGAGATACGCAGTATTTT. Translation gives CASSPLGLAGPIGDTQYF.

This clonotype was observed at least ten times. This rearrangement joins TRBV28 to TRBJ2-4, with D maybe TRBD2 (6 bases). The CDR3 contains 15 residues. CDR1 and CDR2 (germline): MDHEN, SYDVKM. V shed 7 bases and J shed 0 bases, with 13 bases lying between them. Written as DNA, the CDR3 is TGTGCCAGCAAAGGGACTGACCTAGCCAAAAACATTCAGTACTTC. Protein sequence: CASKGTDLAKNIQYF.

The chain uses TRBV6-5 and TRBJ2-5; 9 positions match TRBD1. J lost 5 bases, V lost 4 bases, and 14 bases had no gene match. The CDR3 extends over 17 amino acids. Germline V gene sequence: CDR1 MNHEY, CDR2 SVGAGI. The CDR3 spells CASSLRPGTGRRETQYF. CDR3 in DNA: TGTGCCAGCAGTTTACGTCCCGGGACAGGGCGTAGGGAGACCCAGTACTTC.

In its sample, this clonotype was seen many times. The V and J genes are TRBV27 and TRBJ2-2, with D possibly matching TRBD1 (5 bases). Trimming stripped 5 bases from V and 0 bases from J, with 13 bases between. Germline V CDR1 and CDR2: MNHEY, SMNVEV (reference sequence). There are 16 residues in the CDR3. The CDR3 sequence: CASSLTGAPNTGELFF. DNA of the CDR3: TGTGCCAGCAGTCTGACTGGGGCCCCGAACACCGGGGAGCTGTTTTTT.

This clonotype was counted ten times or more. The V gene is TRBV10-3, the J gene TRBJ2-5; 8 bases fit TRBD1. Per the germline V gene, CDR1 is ENHRY and CDR2 is SYGVKD. The V gene end was trimmed by 8 bases and the J gene end by 2 bases; junction bases not matched to a gene: 7. The CDR3 consists of 14 residues. The DNA of the CDR3 is TGTGCCATCGGGTCAGGACAGGGACAAGAGACCCAGTACTTC. This encodes CAIGSGQGQETQYF.

V usage is TRBV6-5 and J usage is TRBJ2-5; TRBD2 matches at 9 bases. Germline V gives CDR1 MNHEY, CDR2 SVGAGI. V trimming: 0 bases; J trimming: 7 bases; junction bases outside the gene matches: 9. The CDR3 covers 16 residues. This CDR3 reads CASSYSGSGGGVTQYF. For the CDR3, the DNA is TGTGCCAGCAGTTACTCTGGTAGCGGGGGCGGGGTGACCCAGTACTTC.

The sample holds many counts of this clonotype. The chain uses TRBV19 and TRBJ1-5; D is ambiguous. V dropped 6 bases and J dropped 1 base, with 10 bases sitting between them. The CDR3 totals 14 residues. The V gene's germline CDR1 is LNHDA and CDR2 SQIVND (reference sequence). The CDR3 region is CASSPRASNQPQHF. In DNA, the CDR3 is TGTGCCAGTAGCCCCCGCGCAAGCAATCAGCCCCAGCATTTT.

This clonotype was detected ten times or more. This chain links TRBV6-1 with TRBJ1-2; D ambiguous. From germline, CDR1 is MNHNS and CDR2 SASEGT. V lost 8 bases to trimming and J lost 4 bases, with 8 bases between them. This CDR3 is built from 11 residues. The CDR3 DNA is TGTGCCAGCCTGAACGGCTATGGCTACACCTTC. As protein: CASLNGYGYTF.

This clonotype appeared many times. The chain employs TRBV20-1 and TRBJ1-5, with a tentative D call TRBD1 (6 bases). The V end lost 5 bases, the J end lost 0 bases, and 17 bases lay between the germline ends. The V gene's germline CDR1 is DFQATT and CDR2 SNEGSKA (reference sequence). This CDR3 comprises 16 residues. In DNA form, the CDR3 reads TGCAGTGCTGGGTCGGGACACTATAATAGCAATCAGCCCCAGCATTTT. Translation gives CSAGSGHYNSNQPQHF.

This clonotype came up many times. The chain employs TRBV15 and TRBJ1-2; unclear D gene. The CDR3 is 15 amino acids. Germline CDR1 LNHNV, CDR2 YYDKDF (reference sequence). With 0 bases removed from V and 4 bases from J, the gap between germline ends came to 12 bases. This chain's CDR3 is CATSRERGEVYGYTF. The CDR3 bases are TGTGCCACCAGCAGAGAGCGGGGTGAGGTCTATGGCTACACCTTC. The complete variable domain, with remaining parts taken from reference TRBV15 and TRBJ1-2, reads DAMVIQNPRYQVTQFGKPVTLSCSQTLNHNVMYWYQQKSSQAPKLLFHYYDKDFNNEADTPDNFQSRRPNTSFCFLDIRSPGLGDTAMYLCATSRERGEVYGYTFGSGTRLTVV.

The genes are TRBV11-2 and TRBJ2-5, with D perhaps assigned TRBD1 or TRBD2 (6 bases each). The CDR3 is 16 amino acids. The ends were cut back, 5 bases at V and 2 bases at J, with 18 bases in the middle. Germline CDR1 SGHAT, CDR2 FQNNGV. The CDR3 spells CASSRWGADSQETQYF. CDR3 DNA: TGTGCCAGCAGCCGGTGGGGGGCAGACTCACAAGAGACCCAGTACTTC.

This clonotype showed up many times. The chain couples TRBV12-5 to TRBJ1-5; D is unclear. CDR3 size: 11 residues. Germline CDR1 reads LGHNT; CDR2 reads FRNRAP. The ends were cut back, 5 bases at V and 6 bases at J, with 5 bases in the middle. CDR3 sequence reads: CASGPSQPQHF. In nucleotides, the CDR3 is TGTGCTAGTGGTCCTAGTCAGCCCCAGCATTTT.

This clonotype was detected many times. The rearrangement joins TRBV6-1 to TRBJ2-3; D unresolved. The CDR3 is made up of 14 amino acids. Germline-derived CDR1 and CDR2 are MNHNS and SASEGT. Trimming left V 2 bases short and J 1 base short, with 7 bases between. The DNA of the CDR3 is TGTGCCAGCAGTGAACGGGCAGGCACAGATACGCAGTATTTT. Translating gives CASSERAGTDTQYF.

This clonotype was counted at least ten times. The rearrangement joins TRBV19 to TRBJ2-7, with D possibly matching TRBD2 (5 bases). Per the germline V gene, CDR1 is LNHDA and CDR2 is SQIVND (reference sequence). The ends were cut back, 6 bases at V and 6 bases at J, with 9 bases in the middle. The CDR3 consists of 11 residues. CDR3 DNA sequence: TGTGCCAGTAGATACAGCGGCGAGCAGTACTTC. Encoded protein: CASRYSGEQYF.

The rearrangement uses TRBV5-1 and TRBJ2-5, with 9 nucleotides matching TRBD2. V gave up 6 bases and J gave up 1 base; unmatched junction bases: 10. The CDR3 has 16 amino acids. The germline V gene has CDR1 SGHRS and CDR2 YFSETQ. The CDR3 coding sequence is TGCGCCAGCACCAGAGCGGGGGGACAATCCCAAGAGACCCAGTACTTC. Translating it yields CASTRAGGQSQETQYF.

This clonotype was picked up a small number of times. The CDR3 coding sequence is TGCGCCAGCAGCGGAGCGGGGGAGAACACCGGGGAGCTGTTTTTT. It encodes CASSGAGENTGELFF. This chain uses TRBV5-1 with TRBJ2-2, with 8 bases aligning to TRBD2. The trim removed 4 bases at V and 1 base at J, leaving 3 bases unmatched. Germline-derived CDR1 and CDR2 are SGHRS and YFSETQ. This CDR3 has 15 residues. The full variable domain, its missing parts supplied by reference TRBV5-1 and TRBJ2-2, is KAGVTQTPRYLIKTRGQQVTLSCSPISGHRSVSWYQQTPGQGLQFLFEYFSETQRNKGNFPGRFSGRQFSNSRSEMNVSTLELGDSALYLCASSGAGENTGELFFGEGSRLTVL.

This clonotype was counted at least ten times. The gene calls are TRBV6-1 and TRBJ1-5; 7 bases are a match to TRBD1. The CDR3 contains 15 residues. V shed 5 bases and J 6 bases; nucleotides not matched to a gene: 10. The germline V gene has CDR1 MNHNS and CDR2 SASEGT. The CDR3 DNA reads TGTGCCAGCAGTAGACGACAGGGAAGGACTCAGCCCCAGCATTTT. Translation: CASSRRQGRTQPQHF.